The source of this T cell receptor (beta chain) is a study of T cells in Graves' hyperthyroidism and ophthalmopathy. Study-level information: Peripheral blood was collected at initial diagnosis, before any treatment.

Study-level findings and limits: Most thyroid clonotypes expanded above 0.001 were also detected in blood.

The investigators amplified TCR beta CDR3 regions from RNA transcripts. With the HTBI primer set, the TCR CDR3 went through a first round of RT-PCR. TCRdb re-analysed the multiplex PCR reads in MiXCR, keeping a single row per CDR3 protein. The table lists about 700,000 distinct CDR3 sequences, 12% to 15% of them singletons. Trimming took off 6 bases at V and 0 bases at J, with 14 bases between the two ends. Germline V gene lookup returns CDR1 DFQATT and CDR2 SNEGSKA (reference sequence). The CDR3 covers 14 residues. This clonotype was counted between two and nine times. Its antigen remains unidentified.

The V gene is TRBV20-1, the J gene TRBJ1-2; D is undetermined. Sequencing was done on a sample of blood. This receptor was identified in a woman in her late teens or twenties with Graves' hyperthyroidism. This CDR3 reads CSAVGPLTNYGYTF. CDR3 DNA: TGCAGTGCAGTAGGGCCCCTCACTAACTATGGCTACACCTTC.